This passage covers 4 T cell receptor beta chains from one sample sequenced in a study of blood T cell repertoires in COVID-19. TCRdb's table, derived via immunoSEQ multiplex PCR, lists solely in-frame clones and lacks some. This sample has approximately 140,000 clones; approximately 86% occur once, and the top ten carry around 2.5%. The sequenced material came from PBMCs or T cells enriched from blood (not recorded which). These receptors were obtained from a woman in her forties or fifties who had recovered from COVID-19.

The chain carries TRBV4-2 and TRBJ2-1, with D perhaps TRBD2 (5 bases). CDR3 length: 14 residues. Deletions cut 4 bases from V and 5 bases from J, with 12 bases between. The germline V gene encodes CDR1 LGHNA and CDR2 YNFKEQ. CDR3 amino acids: CASSPMRVNNEQFF. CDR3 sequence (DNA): TGTGCCAGCAGCCCAATGCGGGTGAACAATGAGCAGTTCTTC.

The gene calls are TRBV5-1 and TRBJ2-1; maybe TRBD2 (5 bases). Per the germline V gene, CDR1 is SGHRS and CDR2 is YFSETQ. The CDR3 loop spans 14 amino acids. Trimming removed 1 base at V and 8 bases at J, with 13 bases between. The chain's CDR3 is CASSLLYSEDEQFF. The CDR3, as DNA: TGCGCCAGCAGCTTGTTATACTCGGAGGATGAGCAGTTCTTC.

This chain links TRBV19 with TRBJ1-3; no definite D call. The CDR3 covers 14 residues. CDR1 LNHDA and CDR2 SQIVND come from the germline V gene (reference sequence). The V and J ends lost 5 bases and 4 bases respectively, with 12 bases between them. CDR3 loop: CASSATGVGNTIYF. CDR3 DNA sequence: TGTGCCAGTAGTGCTACCGGGGTCGGAAACACCATATATTTT.

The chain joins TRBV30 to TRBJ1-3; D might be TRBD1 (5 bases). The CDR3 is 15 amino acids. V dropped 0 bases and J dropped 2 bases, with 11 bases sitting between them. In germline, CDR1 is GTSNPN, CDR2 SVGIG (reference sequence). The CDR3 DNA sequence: TGTGCCTGGAGTGTATTCGGGGGAGCTGGAAACACCATATATTTT. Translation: CAWSVFGGAGNTIYF.